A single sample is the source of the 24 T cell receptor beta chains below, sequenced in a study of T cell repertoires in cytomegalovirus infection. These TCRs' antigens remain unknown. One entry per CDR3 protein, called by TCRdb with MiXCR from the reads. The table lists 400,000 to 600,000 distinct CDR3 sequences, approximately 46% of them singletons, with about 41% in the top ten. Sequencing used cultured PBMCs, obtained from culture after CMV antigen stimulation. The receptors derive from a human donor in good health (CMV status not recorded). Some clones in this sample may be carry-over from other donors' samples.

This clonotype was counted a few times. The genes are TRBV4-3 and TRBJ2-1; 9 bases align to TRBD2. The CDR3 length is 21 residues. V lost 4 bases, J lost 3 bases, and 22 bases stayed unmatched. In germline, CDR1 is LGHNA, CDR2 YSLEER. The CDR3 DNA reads TGCGCCAGCAGCCCCCTACAATGGACGGAAGCGGGAGGTCACCTCTACAATGAGCAGTTCTTC. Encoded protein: CASSPLQWTEAGGHLYNEQFF.

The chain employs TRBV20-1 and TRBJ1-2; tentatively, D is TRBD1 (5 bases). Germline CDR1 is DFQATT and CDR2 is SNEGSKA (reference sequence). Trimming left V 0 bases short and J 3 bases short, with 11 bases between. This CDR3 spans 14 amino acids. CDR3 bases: TGCAGTGCTAGAGATTGGGGCAGGGACTATGGCTACACCTTC. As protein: CSARDWGRDYGYTF.

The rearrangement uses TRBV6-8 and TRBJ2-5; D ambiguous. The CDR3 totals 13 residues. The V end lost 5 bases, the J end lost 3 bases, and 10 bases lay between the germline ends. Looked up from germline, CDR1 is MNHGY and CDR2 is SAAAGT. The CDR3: CASSAAGKETQYF. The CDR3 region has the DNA TGTGCCAGCAGTGCGGCCGGTAAAGAGACCCAGTACTTC.

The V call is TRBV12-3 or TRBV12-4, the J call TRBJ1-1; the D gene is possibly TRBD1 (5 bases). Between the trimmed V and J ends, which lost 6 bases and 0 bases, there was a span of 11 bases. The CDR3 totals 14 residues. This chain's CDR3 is CASRWGTMNTEAFF. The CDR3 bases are TGTGCCAGCAGGTGGGGGACGATGAACACTGAAGCTTTCTTT.

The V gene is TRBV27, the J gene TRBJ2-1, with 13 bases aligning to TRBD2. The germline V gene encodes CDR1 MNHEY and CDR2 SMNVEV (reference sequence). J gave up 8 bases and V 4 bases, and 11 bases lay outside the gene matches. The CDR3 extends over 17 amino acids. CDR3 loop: CASSSSAGLAGIDEQFF. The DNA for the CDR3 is TGTGCCAGCAGTTCCTCGGCGGGACTAGCGGGAATCGATGAGCAGTTCTTC.

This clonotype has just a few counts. The CDR3 loop reads CASSLVVSGASYNEQFF. DNA of the CDR3: TGTGCCAGCAGCTTAGTCGTTAGCGGCGCATCCTACAATGAGCAGTTCTTC. This sequence joins TRBV7-6 and TRBJ2-1; D might be TRBD2 (6 bases). V gave up 1 base and J gave up 1 base, with 14 bases separating them. CDR3 size: 17 residues. Germline values: CDR1 SGHVS, CDR2 FNYEAQ.

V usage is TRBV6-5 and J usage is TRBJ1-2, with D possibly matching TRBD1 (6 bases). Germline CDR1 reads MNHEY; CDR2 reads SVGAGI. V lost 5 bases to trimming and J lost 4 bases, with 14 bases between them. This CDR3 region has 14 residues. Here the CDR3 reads CASSQAGGLYGYTF. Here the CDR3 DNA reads TGTGCCAGCAGTCAGGCGGGGGGGCTCTATGGCTACACCTTC.

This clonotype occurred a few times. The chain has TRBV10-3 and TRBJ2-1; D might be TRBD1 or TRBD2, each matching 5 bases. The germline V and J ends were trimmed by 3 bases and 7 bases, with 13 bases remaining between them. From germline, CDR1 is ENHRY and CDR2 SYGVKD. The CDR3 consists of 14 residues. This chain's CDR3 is CAISEGDGKNEQFF. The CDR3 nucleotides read TGTGCCATCAGTGAAGGGGACGGGAAAAATGAGCAGTTCTTC.

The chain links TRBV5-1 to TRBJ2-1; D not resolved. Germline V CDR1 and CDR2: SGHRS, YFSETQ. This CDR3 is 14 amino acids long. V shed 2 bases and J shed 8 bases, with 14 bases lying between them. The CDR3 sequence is CASSLGQFGDEQFF. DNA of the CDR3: TGCGCCAGCAGCTTAGGGCAGTTTGGGGATGAGCAGTTCTTC.

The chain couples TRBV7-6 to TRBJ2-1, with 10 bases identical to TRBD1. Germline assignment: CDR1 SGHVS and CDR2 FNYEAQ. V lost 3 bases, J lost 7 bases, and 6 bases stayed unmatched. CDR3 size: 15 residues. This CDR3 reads CASSFGTGVLNEQFF. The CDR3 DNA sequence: TGTGCCAGCAGCTTTGGGACAGGGGTTTTGAATGAGCAGTTCTTC.

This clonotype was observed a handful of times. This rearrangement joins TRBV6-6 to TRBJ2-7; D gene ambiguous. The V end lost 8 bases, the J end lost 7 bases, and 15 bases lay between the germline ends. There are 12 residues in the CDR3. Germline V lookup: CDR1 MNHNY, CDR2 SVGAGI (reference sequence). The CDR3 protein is CASASGAWEQYF. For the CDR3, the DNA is TGTGCCAGCGCTTCAGGAGCCTGGGAGCAGTACTTC.

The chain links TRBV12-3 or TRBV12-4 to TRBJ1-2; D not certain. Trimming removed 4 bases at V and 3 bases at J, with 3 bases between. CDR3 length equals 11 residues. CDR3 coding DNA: TGTGCCAGCAGTTATCACTATGGCTACACCTTC. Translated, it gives CASSYHYGYTF.

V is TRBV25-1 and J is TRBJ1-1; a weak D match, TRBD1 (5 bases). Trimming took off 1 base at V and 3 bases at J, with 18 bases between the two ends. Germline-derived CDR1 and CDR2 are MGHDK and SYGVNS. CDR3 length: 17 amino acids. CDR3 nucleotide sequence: TGTGCCAGCAGTGAATCCCTATGGGGGGGAAAAGACACTGAAGCTTTCTTT. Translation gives CASSESLWGGKDTEAFF.

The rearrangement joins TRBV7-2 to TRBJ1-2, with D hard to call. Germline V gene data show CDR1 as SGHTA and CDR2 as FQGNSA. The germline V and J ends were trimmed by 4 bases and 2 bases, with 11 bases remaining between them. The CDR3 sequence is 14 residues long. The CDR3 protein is CASSSGGRNYGYTF. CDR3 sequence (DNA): TGTGCCAGCAGCTCCGGTGGACGGAACTATGGCTACACCTTC.

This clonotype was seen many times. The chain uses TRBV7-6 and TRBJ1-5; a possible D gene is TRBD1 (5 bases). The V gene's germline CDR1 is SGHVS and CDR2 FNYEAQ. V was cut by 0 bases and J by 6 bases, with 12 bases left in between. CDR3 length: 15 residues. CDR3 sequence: CASSLAGGGGQPQHF. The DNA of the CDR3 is TGTGCCAGCAGCTTAGCGGGCGGTGGGGGTCAGCCCCAGCATTTT.

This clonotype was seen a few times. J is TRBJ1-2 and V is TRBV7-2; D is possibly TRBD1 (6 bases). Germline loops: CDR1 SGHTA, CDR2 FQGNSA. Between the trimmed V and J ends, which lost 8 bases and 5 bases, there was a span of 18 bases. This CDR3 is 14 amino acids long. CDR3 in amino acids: CASGSLGRGYGYTF. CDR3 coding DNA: TGTGCCAGCGGGAGCCTAGGGAGGGGGTATGGCTACACCTTC.

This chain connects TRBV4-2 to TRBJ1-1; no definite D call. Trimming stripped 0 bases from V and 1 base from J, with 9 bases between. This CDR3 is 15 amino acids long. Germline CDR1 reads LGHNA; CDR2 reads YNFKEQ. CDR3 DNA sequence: TGTGCCAGCAGCCAAGATCGACCTGGGAACACTGAAGCTTTCTTT. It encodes CASSQDRPGNTEAFF.

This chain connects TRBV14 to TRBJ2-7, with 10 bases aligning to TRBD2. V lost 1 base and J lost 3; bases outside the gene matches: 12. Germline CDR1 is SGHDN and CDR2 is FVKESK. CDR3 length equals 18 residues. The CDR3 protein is CASSQGSRTSGHVYEQYF. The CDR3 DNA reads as TGTGCCAGCAGCCAAGGAAGCCGGACTAGCGGACATGTCTACGAGCAGTACTTC.

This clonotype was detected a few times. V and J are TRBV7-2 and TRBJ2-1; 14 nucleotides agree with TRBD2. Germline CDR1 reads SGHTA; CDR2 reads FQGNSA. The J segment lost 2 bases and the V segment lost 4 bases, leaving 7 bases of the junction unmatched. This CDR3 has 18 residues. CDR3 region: CASSSPGLAGVPYNEQFF. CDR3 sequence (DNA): TGTGCCAGCAGCTCGCCGGGACTAGCGGGAGTACCCTACAATGAGCAGTTCTTC.

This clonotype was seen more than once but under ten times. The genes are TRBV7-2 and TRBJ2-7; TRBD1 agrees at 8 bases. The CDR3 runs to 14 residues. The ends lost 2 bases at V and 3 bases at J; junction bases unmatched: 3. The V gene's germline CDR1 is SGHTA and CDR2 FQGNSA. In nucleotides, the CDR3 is TGTGCCAGCAGCTTACCGGGACAGGTCTACGAGCAGTACTTC. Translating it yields CASSLPGQVYEQYF.

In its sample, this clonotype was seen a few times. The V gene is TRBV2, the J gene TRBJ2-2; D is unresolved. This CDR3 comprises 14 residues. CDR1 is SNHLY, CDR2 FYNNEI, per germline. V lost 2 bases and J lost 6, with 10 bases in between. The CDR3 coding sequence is TGTGCCAGCAGTGAAATGACTTCCGCCGGGGAGCTGTTTTTT. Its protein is CASSEMTSAGELFF.

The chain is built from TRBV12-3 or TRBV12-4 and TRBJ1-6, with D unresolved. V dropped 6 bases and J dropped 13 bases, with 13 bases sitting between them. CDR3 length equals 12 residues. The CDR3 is CASSPMGFPLHF. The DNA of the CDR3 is TGTGCCAGCAGCCCTATGGGGTTTCCCCTCCACTTT.

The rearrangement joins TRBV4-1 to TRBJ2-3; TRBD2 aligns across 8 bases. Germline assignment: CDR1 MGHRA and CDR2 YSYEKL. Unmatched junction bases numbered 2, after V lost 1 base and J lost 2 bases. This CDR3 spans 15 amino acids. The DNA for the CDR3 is TGCGCCAGCAGCCAAGTCGGGAGGGACACAGATACGCAGTATTTT. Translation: CASSQVGRDTDTQYF.

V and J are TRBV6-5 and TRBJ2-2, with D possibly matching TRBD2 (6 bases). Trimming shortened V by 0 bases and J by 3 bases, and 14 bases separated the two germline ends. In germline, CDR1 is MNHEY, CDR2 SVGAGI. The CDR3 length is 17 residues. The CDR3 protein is CASSYSTRLAYTGELFF. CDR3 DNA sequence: TGTGCCAGCAGTTACTCGACACGGCTAGCGTACACCGGGGAGCTGTTTTTT.